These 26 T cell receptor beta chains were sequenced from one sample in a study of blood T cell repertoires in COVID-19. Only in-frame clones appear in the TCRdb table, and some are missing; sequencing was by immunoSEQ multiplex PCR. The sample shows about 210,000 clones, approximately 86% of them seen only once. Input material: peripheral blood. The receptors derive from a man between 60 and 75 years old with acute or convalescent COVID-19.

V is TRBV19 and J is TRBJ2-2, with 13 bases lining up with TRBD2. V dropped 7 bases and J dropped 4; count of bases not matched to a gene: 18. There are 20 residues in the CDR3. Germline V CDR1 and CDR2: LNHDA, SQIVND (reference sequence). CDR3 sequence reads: CASTDGLGLAGVTRTGELFF. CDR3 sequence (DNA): TGTGCCAGTACTGACGGACTCGGACTAGCGGGGGTAACGCGCACCGGGGAGCTGTTTTTT.

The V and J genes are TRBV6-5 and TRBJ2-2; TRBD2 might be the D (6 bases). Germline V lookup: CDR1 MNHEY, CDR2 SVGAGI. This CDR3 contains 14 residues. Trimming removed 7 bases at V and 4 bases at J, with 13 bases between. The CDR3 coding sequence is TGTGCCAGCAAGGGGAGGAAGCTCACCGGGGAGCTGTTTTTT. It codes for CASKGRKLTGELFF.

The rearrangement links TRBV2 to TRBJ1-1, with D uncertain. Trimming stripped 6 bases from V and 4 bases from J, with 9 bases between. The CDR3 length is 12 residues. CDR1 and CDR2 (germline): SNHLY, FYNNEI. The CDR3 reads CASSQWATEAFF. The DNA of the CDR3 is TGTGCCAGCAGCCAATGGGCCACTGAAGCTTTCTTT.

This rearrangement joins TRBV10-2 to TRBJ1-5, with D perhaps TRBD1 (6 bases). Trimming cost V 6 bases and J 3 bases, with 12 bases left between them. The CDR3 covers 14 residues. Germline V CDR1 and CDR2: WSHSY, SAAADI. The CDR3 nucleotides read TGCGCCAGCAGCCCGACAGGAGACAATCAGCCCCAGCATTTT. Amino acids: CASSPTGDNQPQHF.

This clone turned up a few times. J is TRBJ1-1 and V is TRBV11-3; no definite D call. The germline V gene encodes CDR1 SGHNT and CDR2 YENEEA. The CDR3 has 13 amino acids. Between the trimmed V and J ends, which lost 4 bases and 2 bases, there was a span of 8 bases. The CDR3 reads CASSSSPNTEAFF. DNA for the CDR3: TGTGCCAGCAGCTCCAGTCCAAACACTGAAGCTTTCTTT.

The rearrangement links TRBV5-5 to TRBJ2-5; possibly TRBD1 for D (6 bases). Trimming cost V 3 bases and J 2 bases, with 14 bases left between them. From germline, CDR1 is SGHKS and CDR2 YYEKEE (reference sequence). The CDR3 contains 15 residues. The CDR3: CASSSGTLGQETQYF. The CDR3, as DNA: TGTGCCAGCAGCTCCGGGACATTGGGGCAAGAGACCCAGTACTTC.

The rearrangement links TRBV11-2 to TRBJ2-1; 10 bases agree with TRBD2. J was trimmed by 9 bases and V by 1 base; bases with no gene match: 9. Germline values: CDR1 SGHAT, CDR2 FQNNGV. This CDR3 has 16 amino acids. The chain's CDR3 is CASSLARSGGFGEQFF. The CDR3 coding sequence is TGTGCCAGCAGCTTAGCGCGTAGCGGGGGGTTCGGTGAGCAGTTCTTC.

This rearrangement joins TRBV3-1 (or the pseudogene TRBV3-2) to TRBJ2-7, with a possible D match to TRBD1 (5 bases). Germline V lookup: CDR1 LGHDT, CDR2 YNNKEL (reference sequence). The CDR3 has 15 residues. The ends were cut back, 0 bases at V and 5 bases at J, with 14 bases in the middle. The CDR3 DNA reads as TGTGCCAGCAGCCAAGATGTAGCCAGGGCCCACGAGCAGTACTTC. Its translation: CASSQDVARAHEQYF.

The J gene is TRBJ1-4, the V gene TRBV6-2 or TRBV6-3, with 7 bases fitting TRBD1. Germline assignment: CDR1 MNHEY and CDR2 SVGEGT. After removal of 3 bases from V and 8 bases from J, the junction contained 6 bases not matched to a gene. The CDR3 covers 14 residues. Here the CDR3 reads CASSYRQGAEKLFF. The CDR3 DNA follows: TGTGCCAGCAGTTATCGACAGGGAGCGGAAAAACTGTTTTTT.

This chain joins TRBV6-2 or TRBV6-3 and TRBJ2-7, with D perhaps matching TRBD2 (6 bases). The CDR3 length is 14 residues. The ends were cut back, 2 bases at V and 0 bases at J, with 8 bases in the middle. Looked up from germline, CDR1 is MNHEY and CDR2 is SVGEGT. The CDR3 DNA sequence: TGTGCCAGCAGTTACGTGGGGGGCTCCTACGAGCAGTACTTC. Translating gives CASSYVGGSYEQYF.

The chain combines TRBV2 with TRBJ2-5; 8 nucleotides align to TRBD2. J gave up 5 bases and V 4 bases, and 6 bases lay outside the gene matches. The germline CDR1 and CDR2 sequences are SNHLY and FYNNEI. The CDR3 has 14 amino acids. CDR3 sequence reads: CASSAGREGETQYF. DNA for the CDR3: TGTGCCAGCAGTGCAGGACGGGAGGGCGAGACCCAGTACTTC.

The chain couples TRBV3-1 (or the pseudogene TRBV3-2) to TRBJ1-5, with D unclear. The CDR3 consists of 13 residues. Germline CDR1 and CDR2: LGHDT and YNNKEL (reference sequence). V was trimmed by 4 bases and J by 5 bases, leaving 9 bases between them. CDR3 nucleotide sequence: TGTGCCAGCAGCCCGTGGCGGGATCAGCCCCAGCATTTT. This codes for CASSPWRDQPQHF.

DNA for the CDR3: TGTGCCAGCAGCTTGGCCCGGTCGGGGCAGTATTTT. It yields the protein CASSLARSGQYF. The chain is built from TRBV5-5 and TRBJ2-3; D is unclear. Germline V gene lookup returns CDR1 SGHKS and CDR2 YYEKEE (reference sequence). The CDR3 loop spans 12 amino acids. The germline V and J ends were trimmed by 0 bases and 11 bases, with 10 bases remaining between them.

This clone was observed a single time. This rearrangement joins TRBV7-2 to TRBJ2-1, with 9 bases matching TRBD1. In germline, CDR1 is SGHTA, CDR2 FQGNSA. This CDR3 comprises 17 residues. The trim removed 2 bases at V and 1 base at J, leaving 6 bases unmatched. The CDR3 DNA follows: TGTGCCAGCAGCTTAAGAAGACAGGGGGTGTCCTACAATGAGCAGTTCTTC. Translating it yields CASSLRRQGVSYNEQFF.

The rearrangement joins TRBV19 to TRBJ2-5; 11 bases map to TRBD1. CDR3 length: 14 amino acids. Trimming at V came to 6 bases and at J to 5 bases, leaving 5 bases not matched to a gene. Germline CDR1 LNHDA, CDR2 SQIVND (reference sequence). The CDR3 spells CASRGQGVSETQYF. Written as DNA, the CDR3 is TGTGCCAGTAGGGGACAGGGGGTGAGTGAGACCCAGTACTTC.

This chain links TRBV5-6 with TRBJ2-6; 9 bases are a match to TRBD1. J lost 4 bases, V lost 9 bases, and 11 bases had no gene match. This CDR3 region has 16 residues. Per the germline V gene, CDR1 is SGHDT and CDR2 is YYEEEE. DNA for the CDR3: TGTGCCACCGGGGGACAGGGCTCGAGGGGGGCCAACGTCCTGACTTTC. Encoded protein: CATGGQGSRGANVLTF.

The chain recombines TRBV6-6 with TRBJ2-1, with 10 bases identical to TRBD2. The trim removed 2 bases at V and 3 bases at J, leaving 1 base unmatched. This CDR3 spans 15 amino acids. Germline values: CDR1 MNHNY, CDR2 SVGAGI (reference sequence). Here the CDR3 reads CASSYERGGYNEQFF. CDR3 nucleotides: TGTGCCAGCAGTTACGAGCGGGGGGGCTACAATGAGCAGTTCTTC.

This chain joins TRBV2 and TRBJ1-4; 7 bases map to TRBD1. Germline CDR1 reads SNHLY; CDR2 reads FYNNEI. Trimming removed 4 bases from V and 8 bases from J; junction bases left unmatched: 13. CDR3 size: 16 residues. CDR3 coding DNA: TGTGCCAGCAGTGCTCCGGGACAGTTTTTGAGGGAAAAACTGTTTTTT. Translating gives CASSAPGQFLREKLFF.

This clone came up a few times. CDR3: CASSLSRRGQYEQYF. For the CDR3, the DNA is TGTGCCAGCAGTTTATCGCGCAGGGGGCAGTACGAGCAGTACTTC. V usage is TRBV27 and J usage is TRBJ2-7; 8 bases agree with TRBD1. Germline CDR1 MNHEY, CDR2 SMNVEV (reference sequence). V lost 0 bases to trimming and J lost 4 bases; unmatched junction nucleotides: 5. The CDR3 covers 15 residues.

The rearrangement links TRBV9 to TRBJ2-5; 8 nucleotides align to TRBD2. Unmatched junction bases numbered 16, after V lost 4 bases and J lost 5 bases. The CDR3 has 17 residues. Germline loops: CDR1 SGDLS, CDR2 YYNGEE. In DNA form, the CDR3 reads TGTGCCAGCAGCCCCCGGGCGGCGGGGGGCGACCGGGAGACCCAGTACTTC. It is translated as CASSPRAAGGDRETQYF.

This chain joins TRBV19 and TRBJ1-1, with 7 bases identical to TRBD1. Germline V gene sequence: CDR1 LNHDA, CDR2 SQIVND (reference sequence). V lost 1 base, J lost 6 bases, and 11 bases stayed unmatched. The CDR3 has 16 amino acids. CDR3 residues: CASSIALGGARSEAFF. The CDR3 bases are TGTGCCAGTAGTATAGCCCTAGGGGGCGCTAGGTCTGAAGCTTTCTTT.

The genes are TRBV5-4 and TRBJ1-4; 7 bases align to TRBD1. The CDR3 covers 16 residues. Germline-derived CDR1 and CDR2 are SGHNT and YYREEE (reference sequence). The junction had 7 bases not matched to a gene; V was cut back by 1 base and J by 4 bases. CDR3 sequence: CASSLSRGPGNEKLFF. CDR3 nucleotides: TGTGCCAGCAGCTTGTCAAGGGGGCCCGGTAATGAAAAACTGTTTTTT.

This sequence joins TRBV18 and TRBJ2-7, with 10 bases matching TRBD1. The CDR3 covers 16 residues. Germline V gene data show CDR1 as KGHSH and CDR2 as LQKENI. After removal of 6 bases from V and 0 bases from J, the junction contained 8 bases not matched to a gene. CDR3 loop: CASSPGQGDISYEQYF. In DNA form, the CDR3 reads TGTGCCAGCTCGCCCGGACAGGGGGACATCTCCTACGAGCAGTACTTC.

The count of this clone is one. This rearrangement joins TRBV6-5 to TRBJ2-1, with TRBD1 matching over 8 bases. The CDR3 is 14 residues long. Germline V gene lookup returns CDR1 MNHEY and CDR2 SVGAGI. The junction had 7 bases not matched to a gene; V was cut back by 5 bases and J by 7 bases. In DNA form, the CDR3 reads TGTGCCAGCAGTCTCAGGGGGCTCGGGAATGAGCAGTTCTTC. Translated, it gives CASSLRGLGNEQFF.

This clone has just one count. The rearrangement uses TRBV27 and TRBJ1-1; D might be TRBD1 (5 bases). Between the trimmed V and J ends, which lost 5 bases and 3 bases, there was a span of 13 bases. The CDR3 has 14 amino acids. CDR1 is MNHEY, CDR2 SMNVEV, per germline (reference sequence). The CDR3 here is CASSETGWDTEAFF. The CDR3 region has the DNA TGTGCCAGCAGTGAAACAGGTTGGGACACTGAAGCTTTCTTT.

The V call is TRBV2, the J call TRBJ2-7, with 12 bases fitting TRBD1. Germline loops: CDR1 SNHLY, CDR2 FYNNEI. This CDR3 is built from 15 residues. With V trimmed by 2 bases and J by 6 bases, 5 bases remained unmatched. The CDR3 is CASSEQGQGASEQYF. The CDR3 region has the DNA TGTGCCAGCAGTGAACAGGGACAGGGGGCCTCCGAGCAGTACTTC. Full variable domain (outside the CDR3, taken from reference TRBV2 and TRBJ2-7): EPEVTQTPSHQVTQMGQEVILRCVPISNHLYFYWYRQILGQKVEFLVSFYNNEISEKSEIFDDQFSVERPDGSNFTLKIRSTKLEDSAMYFCASSEQGQGASEQYFGPGTRLTVT.